The entry below gives a single T cell receptor (beta chain) sequence along with its context. Its target is not known. CDR3 length: 15 residues. Per germline, CDR1 SEHNR and CDR2 FQNEAQ (reference sequence). Someone took an approximately 2.3 ml blood sample from each of the donors. The template switching step added UMIs that contained a 6-nucleotide sample barcode. Amplification used two nested PCRs: 16 cycles, then 8 to 10 cycles, on TCRalpha/TCRbeta cDNA. TCRdb re-called the 5' RACE reads; one entry per CDR3 protein, DNA not given. This sample's table reports approximately 330,000 distinct CDR3 sequences. The source of the sample is a study of monozygotic twins with inflammatory bowel disease. Overall study results and limits: Treatment differences in immunosuppression may have added variability to the repertoires of patients.

The sequence was obtained from a human donor with ulcerative colitis or Crohn's disease, or a healthy co-twin of an affected twin (not recorded which). Sequencing was done on a sample of blood. The V gene is TRBV7-9, the J gene TRBJ2-3; TCRdb's assignment of TRBD2 cannot be checked, as there is no DNA. The chain's CDR3 is CASSLASGVTDTQYF.